This T cell receptor (beta chain) comes out of a study of cytomegalovirus exposure and HLA in healthy donors. The study, taken as a whole, reports: The study assumed roughly uniform donor sequencing depth for presence/absence analyses. Later, TCR association rates were found to vary by HLA locus, highest for DRB1 and lowest for HLA-C. A later analysis appeared to link common viral pathogens to several of the most significant clusters.

Likely unrecorded immune exposures existed in these nominally healthy donors. This CDR3 has 12 residues. Germline CDR1 reads SEHNR; CDR2 reads FQNEAQ (reference sequence). On this clone itself: Its antigen is unknown. One end of the junction does not line up with germline, which may come from a read error.

The primer mix had 60 Vbeta and 13 Jbeta primers. TCRdb's table, derived via immunoSEQ multiplex PCR, lists solely in-frame clones and lacks some. Here the sample spans some 200,000 clones, roughly 80% being singletons. The chain couples TRBV7-9 to TRBJ2-7, with D possibly matching TRBD2 (5 bases). Sequencing used PBMCs. This receptor was taken from a man aged 35-49 years in good health and CMV-seropositive. The CDR3 reads CSSSSGFYEQYF. The CDR3 region has the DNA TGTTCCAGCAGCTCGGGGTTTTACGAGCAGTACTTC.